The clone carrying this TCR beta chain has ten or more counts. This CDR3 region has 15 residues. V shed 5 bases and J 4 bases; nucleotides not matched to a gene: 8. Germline V gene lookup returns CDR1 MDHEN and CDR2 SYDVKM. The data stem from a study of blood T cell repertoires in COVID-19. In the study overall: Sites across the United States, Italy and Spain contributed samples from acute and convalescent COVID-19.

In the authors' workflow: The authors estimated nucleated cell counts from reference gene primer amplification. Clones were read by immunoSEQ multiplex PCR, and TCRdb kept only the in-frame ones, dropping some. From that table come the V and J calls and clone size; the DNA was used to work out D and trimming. Of 230,000 or so clones detected, 75% to 90% appear once; the ten largest clones hold 5.1%. The TCR was taken from a human donor in a cohort sampled during active COVID-19. This chain links TRBV28 with TRBJ2-7, with 10 bases matching TRBD1. The sample was peripheral blood. CDR3: CASSIAPGQGYEQYF. Written as DNA, the CDR3 is TGTGCCAGCAGTATCGCCCCGGGACAGGGGTACGAGCAGTACTTC. The whole variable domain, filled in from reference TRBV28 and TRBJ2-7, reads DVKVTQSSRYLVKRTGEKVFLECVQDMDHENMFWYRQDPGLGLRLIYFSYDVKMKEKGDIPEGYSVSREKKERFSLILESASTNQTSMYLCASSIAPGQGYEQYFGPGTRLTVT.